This T cell receptor beta chain was recorded in a study of cytomegalovirus exposure and HLA in healthy donors. Both 60 Vbeta primers and 13 Jbeta primers went into the PCR. Generated by immunoSEQ multiplex PCR, the TCRdb table keeps only in-frame clones and is missing some. The table records some 150,000 clones, almost 80% of them present only once. Trimming cost V 3 bases and J 8 bases, with 16 bases left between them. This CDR3 is 14 amino acids long. Germline CDR1 and CDR2: SGDLS and YYNGEE. The TCR originated in a male donor in good health and CMV-seronegative. Sequences were obtained from PBMCs. The V and J genes are TRBV9 and TRBJ2-3; D is possibly TRBD2 (6 bases). The CDR3 spells CASSEGNSGRTQYF. CDR3 DNA sequence: TGTGCCAGCAGCGAAGGGAATAGCGGACGTACGCAGTATTTT.